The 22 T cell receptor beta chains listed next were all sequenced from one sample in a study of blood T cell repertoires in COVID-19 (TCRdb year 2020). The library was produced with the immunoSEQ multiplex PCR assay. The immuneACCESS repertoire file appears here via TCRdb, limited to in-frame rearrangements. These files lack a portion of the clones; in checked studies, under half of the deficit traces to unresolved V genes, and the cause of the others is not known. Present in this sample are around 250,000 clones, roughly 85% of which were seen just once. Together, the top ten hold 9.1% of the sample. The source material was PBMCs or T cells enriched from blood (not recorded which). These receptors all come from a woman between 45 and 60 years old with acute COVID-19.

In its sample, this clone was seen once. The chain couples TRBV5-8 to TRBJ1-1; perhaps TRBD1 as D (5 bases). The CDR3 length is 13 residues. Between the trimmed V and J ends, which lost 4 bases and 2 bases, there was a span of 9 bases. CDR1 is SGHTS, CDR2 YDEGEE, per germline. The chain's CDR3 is CASSADRNTEAFF. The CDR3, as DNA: TGTGCCAGCAGCGCTGACAGAAACACTGAAGCTTTCTTT.

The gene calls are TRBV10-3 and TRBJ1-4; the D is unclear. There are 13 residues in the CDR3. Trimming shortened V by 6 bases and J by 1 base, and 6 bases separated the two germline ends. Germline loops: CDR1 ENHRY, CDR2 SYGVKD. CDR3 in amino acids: CAIRSQTNEKLFF. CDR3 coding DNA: TGTGCCATCAGGTCACAAACTAATGAAAAACTGTTTTTT.

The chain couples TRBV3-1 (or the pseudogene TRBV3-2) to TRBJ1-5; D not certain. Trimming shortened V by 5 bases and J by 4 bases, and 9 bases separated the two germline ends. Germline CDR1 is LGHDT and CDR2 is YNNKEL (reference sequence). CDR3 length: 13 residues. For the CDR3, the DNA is TGTGCCAGCAGCGTACAGCTAAATCAGCCCCAGCATTTT. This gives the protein CASSVQLNQPQHF.

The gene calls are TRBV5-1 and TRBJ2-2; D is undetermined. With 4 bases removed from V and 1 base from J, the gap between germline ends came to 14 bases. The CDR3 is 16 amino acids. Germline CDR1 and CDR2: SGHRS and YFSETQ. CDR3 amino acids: CASSLAKTRNTGELFF. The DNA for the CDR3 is TGCGCCAGCAGCCTGGCCAAGACTCGGAACACCGGGGAGCTGTTTTTT.

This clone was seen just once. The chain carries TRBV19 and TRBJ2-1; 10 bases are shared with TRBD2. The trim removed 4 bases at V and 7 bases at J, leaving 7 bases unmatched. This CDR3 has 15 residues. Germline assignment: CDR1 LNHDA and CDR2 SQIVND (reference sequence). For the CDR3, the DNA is TGTGCCAGTAGTACTACCCTAGCGGGGGTGAATGAGCAGTTCTTC. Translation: CASSTTLAGVNEQFF. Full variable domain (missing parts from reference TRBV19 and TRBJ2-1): DGGITQSPKYLFRKEGQNVTLSCEQNLNHDAMYWYRQDPGQGLRLIYYSQIVNDFQKGDIAEGYSVSREKKESFPLTVTSAQKNPTAFYLCASSTTLAGVNEQFFGPGTRLTVL.

The CDR3 spells CATTTDRGLIEAFF. For the CDR3, the DNA is TGTGCCACTACCACGGACAGGGGGTTAATTGAAGCTTTCTTT. V and J are TRBV19 and TRBJ1-1; 10 positions match TRBD1. The J segment lost 7 bases and the V segment lost 10 bases, leaving 12 bases of the junction unmatched. CDR1 and CDR2 (germline): LNHDA, SQIVND (reference sequence). CDR3 length equals 14 residues.

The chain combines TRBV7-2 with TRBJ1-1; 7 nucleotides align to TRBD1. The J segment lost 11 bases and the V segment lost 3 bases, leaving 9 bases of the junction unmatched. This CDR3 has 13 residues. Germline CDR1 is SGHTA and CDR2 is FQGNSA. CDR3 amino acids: CASSFWTGQSAFF. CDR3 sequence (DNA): TGTGCCAGCAGCTTTTGGACAGGCCAATCTGCTTTCTTT. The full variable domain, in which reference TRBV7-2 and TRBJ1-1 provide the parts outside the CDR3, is GAGVSQSPSNKVTEKGKDVELRCDPISGHTALYWYRQSLGQGLEFLIYFQGNSAPDKSGLPSDRFSAERTGGSVSTLTIQRTQQEDSAVYLCASSFWTGQSAFFGQGTRLTVV.

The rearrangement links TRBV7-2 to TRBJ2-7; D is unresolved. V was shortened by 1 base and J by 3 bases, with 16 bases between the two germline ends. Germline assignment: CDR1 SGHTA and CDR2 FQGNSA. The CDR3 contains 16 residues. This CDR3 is CASSLVLQAPLYEQYF. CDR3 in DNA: TGTGCCAGCAGCTTAGTCCTCCAGGCACCCCTCTACGAGCAGTACTTC.

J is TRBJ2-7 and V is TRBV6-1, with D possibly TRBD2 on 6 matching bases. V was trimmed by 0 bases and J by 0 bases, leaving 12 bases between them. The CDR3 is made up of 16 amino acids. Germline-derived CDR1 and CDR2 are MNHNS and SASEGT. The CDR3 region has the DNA TGTGCCAGCAGTGAAGCGCGGCGGGGAGCCTCCTACGAGCAGTACTTC. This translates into CASSEARRGASYEQYF.

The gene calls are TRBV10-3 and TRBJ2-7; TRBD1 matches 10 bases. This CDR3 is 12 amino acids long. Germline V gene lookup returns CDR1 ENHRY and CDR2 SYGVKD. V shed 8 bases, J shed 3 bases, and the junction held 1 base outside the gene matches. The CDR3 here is CAIWDRGYEQYF. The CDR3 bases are TGTGCCATCTGGGACAGGGGCTACGAGCAGTACTTC.

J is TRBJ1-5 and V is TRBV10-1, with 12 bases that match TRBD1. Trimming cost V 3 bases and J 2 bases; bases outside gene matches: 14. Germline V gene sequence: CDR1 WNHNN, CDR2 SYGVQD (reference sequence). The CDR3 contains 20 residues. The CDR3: CASSDQDGGTGGAGNQPQHF. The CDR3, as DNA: TGCGCCAGCAGTGACCAAGATGGAGGGACAGGGGGCGCCGGCAATCAGCCCCAGCATTTT.

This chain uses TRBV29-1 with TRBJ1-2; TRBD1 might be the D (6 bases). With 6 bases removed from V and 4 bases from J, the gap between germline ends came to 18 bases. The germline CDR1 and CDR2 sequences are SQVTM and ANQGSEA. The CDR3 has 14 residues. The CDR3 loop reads CSVDTGPSSYGYTF. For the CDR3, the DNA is TGCAGCGTGGACACAGGGCCCTCCTCCTATGGCTACACCTTC.

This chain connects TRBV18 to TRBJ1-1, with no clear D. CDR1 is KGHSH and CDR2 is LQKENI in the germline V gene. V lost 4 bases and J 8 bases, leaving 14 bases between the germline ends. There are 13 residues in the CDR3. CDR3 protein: CASSLNLQQEAFF. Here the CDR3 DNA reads TGTGCCAGCTCACTTAACCTACAACAGGAAGCTTTCTTT.

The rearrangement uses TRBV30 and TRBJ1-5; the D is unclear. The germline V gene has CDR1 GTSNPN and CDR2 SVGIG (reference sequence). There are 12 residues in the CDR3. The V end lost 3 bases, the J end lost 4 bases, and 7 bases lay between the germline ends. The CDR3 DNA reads TGTGCCTGGAGCTCGGTGAATCAGCCCCAGCATTTT. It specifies CAWSSVNQPQHF.

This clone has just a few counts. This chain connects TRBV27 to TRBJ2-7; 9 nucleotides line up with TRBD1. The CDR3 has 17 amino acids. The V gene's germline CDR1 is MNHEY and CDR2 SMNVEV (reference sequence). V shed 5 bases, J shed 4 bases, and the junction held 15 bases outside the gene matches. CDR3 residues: CASSPLNAGTGTYEQYF. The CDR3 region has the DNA TGTGCCAGCAGTCCCCTGAACGCAGGGACAGGGACTTACGAGCAGTACTTC.

The CDR3 coding sequence is TGTGCCAGCAGCGTGGGGGGACAGAACTATGGCTACACCTTC. As protein: CASSVGGQNYGYTF. This rearrangement joins TRBV9 to TRBJ1-2; 7 nucleotides line up with TRBD1. Germline-derived CDR1 and CDR2 are SGDLS and YYNGEE. The CDR3 contains 14 residues. J lost 2 bases, V lost 2 bases, and 3 bases had no gene match.

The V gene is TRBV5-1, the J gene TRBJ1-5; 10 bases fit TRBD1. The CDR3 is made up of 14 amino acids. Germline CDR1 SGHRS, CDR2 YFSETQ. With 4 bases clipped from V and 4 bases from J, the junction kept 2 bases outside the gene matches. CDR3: CASSTGQGNQPQHF. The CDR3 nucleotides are TGCGCCAGCAGCACGGGACAGGGGAATCAGCCCCAGCATTTT.

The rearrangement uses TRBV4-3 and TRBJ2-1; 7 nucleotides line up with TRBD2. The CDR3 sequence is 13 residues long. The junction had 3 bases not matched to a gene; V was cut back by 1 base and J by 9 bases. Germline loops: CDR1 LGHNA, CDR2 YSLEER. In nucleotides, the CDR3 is TGCGCCAGCAGCCAAGTAGGGGAGGGTGAGCAGTTCTTC. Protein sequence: CASSQVGEGEQFF.

The CDR3 is CAISVGLGTDTQYF. The CDR3 coding sequence is TGTGCCATCAGTGTGGGACTAGGTACAGATACGCAGTATTTT. The rearrangement uses TRBV10-3 and TRBJ2-3; 8 bases line up with TRBD2. V lost 4 bases and J lost 3; bases outside the gene matches: 3. The CDR3 extends over 14 amino acids. CDR1 is ENHRY and CDR2 is SYGVKD in the germline V gene.

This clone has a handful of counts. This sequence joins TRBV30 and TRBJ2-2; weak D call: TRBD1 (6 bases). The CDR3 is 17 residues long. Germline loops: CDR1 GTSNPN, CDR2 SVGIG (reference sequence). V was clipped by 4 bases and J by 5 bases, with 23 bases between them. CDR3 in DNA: TGTGCCTGGAACGAGGGCAGGGGCTCCGAGAGGACCGGGGAGCTGTTTTTT. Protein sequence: CAWNEGRGSERTGELFF.

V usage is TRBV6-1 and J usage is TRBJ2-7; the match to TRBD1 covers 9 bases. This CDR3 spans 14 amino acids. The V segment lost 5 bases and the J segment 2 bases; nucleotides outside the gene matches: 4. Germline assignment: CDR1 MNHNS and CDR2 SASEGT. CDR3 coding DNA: TGTGCCAGCAGTTCCCGGGACAGGGCCTACGAGCAGTACTTC. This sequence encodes CASSSRDRAYEQYF.

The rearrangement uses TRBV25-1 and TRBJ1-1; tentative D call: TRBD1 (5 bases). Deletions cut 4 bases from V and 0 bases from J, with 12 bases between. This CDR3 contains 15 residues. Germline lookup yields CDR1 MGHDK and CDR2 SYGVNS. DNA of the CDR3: TGTGCCAGCAGTGGCTCGGACATTCTGAACACTGAAGCTTTCTTT. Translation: CASSGSDILNTEAFF.